This passage covers 29 T cell receptor beta chains from one sample sequenced in a study of blood T cells in healthy people across ages. Sample-barcoded 5' priming and a J-beta primer mix drove a second PCR of 7 to 11 cycles. MiXCR, applied by TCRdb to the 5' RACE reads, yields one record per CDR3 protein. The table shows 780,000 or so distinct CDR3 sequences, with approximately 60% occurring only once. The specimen was blood. The receptors come from a middle-aged man in good health.

The rearrangement uses TRBV6-6 and TRBJ2-7, with TRBD2 as a possible D gene (6 bases). The J call is doubtful: the DNA matches TRBJ2-5 better. This CDR3 spans 17 amino acids. Germline V gives CDR1 MNHNY, CDR2 SVGAGI (reference sequence). The CDR3 protein is CASSYRQTDVRGETQYF. The DNA of the CDR3 is TGTGCCAGCAGTTACCGGCAAACGGACGTACGGGGGGAGACCCAGTACTTC.

V and J are TRBV21-1 and TRBJ2-2; TRBD1, the table's D call, was not compared with the DNA. TRBV21-1 is tagged as a pseudogene. This CDR3 is 16 amino acids long. CDR3 in amino acids: CASSKAGQGNTGELFF. The CDR3 DNA reads as TGTGCCAGCAGCAAAGCAGGACAGGGGAACACCGGGGAGCTGTTTTTT.

This chain connects TRBV7-2 to TRBJ2-5; 9 positions agree with TRBD2. CDR1 is SGHTA, CDR2 FQGNSA, per germline. This CDR3 is 18 amino acids long. The ends lost 0 bases at V and 4 bases at J; junction bases unmatched: 12. CDR3 coding DNA: TGTGCCAGCAGCTTAGCGCGATCCAGGCTAGCGGGAAGAGAGACCCAGTACTTC. Protein: CASSLARSRLAGRETQYF.

The rearrangement links TRBV2 to TRBJ2-7, with 10 positions matching TRBD2. V shed 5 bases, J shed 0 bases, and the junction held 4 bases outside the gene matches. CDR3 length: 15 residues. CDR1 and CDR2 (germline): SNHLY, FYNNEI. The CDR3: CASSRPSGSSYEQYF. The CDR3 coding sequence is TGTGCCAGCAGTCGACCTAGCGGGAGCTCCTACGAGCAGTACTTC.

J is TRBJ2-1 and V is TRBV9, with D possibly called TRBD1 or TRBD2 (6 bases each). The CDR3 has 10 residues. Germline values: CDR1 SGDLS, CDR2 YYNGEE. The CDR3 DNA reads TGTGGAGAGGGGGGCAATGAGCAGTTCTTC. This codes for CGEGGNEQFF.

The chain is built from TRBV7-8 and TRBJ2-2; the D gene is possibly TRBD1 (5 bases). Looked up from germline, CDR1 is SGHVS and CDR2 is FQNEAQ. V lost 8 bases, J lost 4 bases, and 17 bases lay in between. The length of the CDR3 is 15 residues. Here the CDR3 reads CASVKRGAITGELFF. The CDR3 nucleotides are TGTGCCAGCGTGAAAAGGGGCGCAATCACCGGGGAGCTGTTTTTT.

The rearrangement links TRBV25-1 to TRBJ1-5; a possible D gene is TRBD1 (6 bases). CDR1 MGHDK and CDR2 SYGVNS come from the germline V gene. The germline V and J ends were trimmed by 4 bases and 5 bases, with 9 bases remaining between them. CDR3 size: 13 residues. CDR3: CASSATGYQPQHF. Here the CDR3 DNA reads TGTGCCAGCAGTGCCACAGGGTATCAGCCCCAGCATTTT.

This chain joins TRBV6-6 and TRBJ2-4; 9 bases map to TRBD1. The assigned J gene may be wrong: the sequence end matches TRBJ2-7 better. This CDR3 comprises 13 residues. Germline V gene data show CDR1 as MNHNY and CDR2 as SVGAGI (reference sequence). The CDR3: CASTLTGGDEQYF. CDR3 coding DNA: TGTGCCAGCACCTTGACAGGGGGTGACGAGCAGTACTTC.

This clonotype was seen a few times. The rearrangement uses TRBV7-9 and TRBJ2-5, with 11 bases identical to TRBD2. The V and J ends lost 5 bases and 5 bases, in that order; junction bases with no gene match: 13. Germline CDR1 SEHNR, CDR2 FQNEAQ (reference sequence). The CDR3 totals 17 residues. The CDR3 DNA reads TGTGCCAGCAGCATAACACTAGCGGGGGAGGCCAGGGAGACCCAGTACTTC. Translation gives CASSITLAGEARETQYF.

This chain uses TRBV6-1 with TRBJ2-7; D remains unclear. Germline V gene data show CDR1 as MNHNS and CDR2 as SASEGT. The CDR3 extends over 13 amino acids. Trimming removed 3 bases at V and 3 bases at J, with 9 bases between. CDR3 sequence reads: CASSERSFYEQYF. In DNA form, the CDR3 reads TGTGCCAGCAGTGAGAGAAGTTTCTACGAGCAGTACTTC.

The genes are TRBV12-3 or TRBV12-4 and TRBJ2-1, with TRBD1 matching 8 bases. The length of the CDR3 is 12 residues. J gave up 14 bases and V 5 bases, and 8 bases lay outside the gene matches. The CDR3 spells CASSLSDRVEFF. The CDR3 DNA follows: TGTGCCAGCAGTCTATCGGACAGGGTGGAGTTCTTC.

This clonotype was seen a few times. The chain joins TRBV9 to TRBJ1-1, with no clear D. CDR3 length: 16 residues. Germline V CDR1 and CDR2: SGDLS, YYNGEE. Trimming took off 4 bases at V and 0 bases at J, with 16 bases between the two ends. The CDR3, as DNA: TGTGCCAGCAGCCACCCGGAGGATGGCATGAACACTGAAGCTTTCTTT. It specifies CASSHPEDGMNTEAFF. The full variable domain, in which reference TRBV9 and TRBJ1-1 provide the parts outside the CDR3, is DSGVTQTPKHLITATGQRVTLRCSPRSGDLSVYWYQQSLDQGLQFLIQYYNGEERAKGNILERFSAQQFPDLHSELNLSSLELGDSALYFCASSHPEDGMNTEAFFGQGTRLTVV.

To note about this clonotype: A much larger clone sits a single nucleotide away, making a read error possible. The genes are TRBV30 and TRBJ1-2, with D hard to call. This CDR3 spans 14 amino acids. The V and J ends lost 7 bases and 7 bases respectively, with 22 bases between them. Per germline, CDR1 GTSNPN and CDR2 SVGIG (reference sequence). For the CDR3, the DNA is TGTGCCTACTCACCGGACTTCACCTCTGGTGGCTACACCTTC. This gives the protein CAYSPDFTSGGYTF. The full variable domain, its missing parts supplied by reference TRBV30 and TRBJ1-2, is SQTIHQWPATLVQPVGSPLSLECTVEGTSNPNLYWYRQAAGRGLQLLFYSVGIGQISSEVPQNLSASRPQDRQFILSSKKLLLSDSGFYLCAYSPDFTSGGYTFGSGTRLTVV.

The CDR3 DNA reads TGCAGTGCTACCACTAGCGGGAGGGCCTACGAGCAGTACTTC. Residues: CSATTSGRAYEQYF. The V gene is TRBV20-1, the J gene TRBJ2-7, with 13 bases fitting TRBD2. V lost 4 bases and J lost 2; bases outside the gene matches: 2. The CDR3 consists of 14 residues. Germline CDR1 and CDR2: DFQATT and SNEGSKA (reference sequence).

This chain connects TRBV9 to TRBJ2-5; TRBD2 might be the D (6 bases). This CDR3 region has 15 residues. With 1 base removed from V and 0 bases from J, the gap between germline ends came to 10 bases. In germline, CDR1 is SGDLS, CDR2 YYNGEE. The CDR3: CASSVMEGYQETQYF. The CDR3 region has the DNA TGTGCCAGCAGCGTAATGGAGGGGTACCAAGAGACCCAGTACTTC.

This clonotype was seen once. J is TRBJ2-1 and V is TRBV7-3; D ambiguous. This CDR3 spans 12 amino acids. V was pared by 5 bases and J by 10 bases, with 12 bases between. Germline values: CDR1 SGHTA, CDR2 FQGTGA. CDR3 in DNA: TGTGCCAGCAGCATAGGCCCGGACGAGCAGTTCTTC. Protein product: CASSIGPDEQFF.

This clonotype was seen more than once but under ten times. The gene calls are TRBV4-1 and TRBJ2-7; 8 nucleotides align to TRBD1. This CDR3 has 18 amino acids. The germline V gene encodes CDR1 MGHRA and CDR2 YSYEKL. V gave up 0 bases and J gave up 0 bases; unmatched junction bases: 10. The DNA of the CDR3 is TGCGCCAGCAGCCAAGAAAATGACGGTACAGGGGGCTCCTACGAGCAGTACTTC. The encoded protein is CASSQENDGTGGSYEQYF.

This clonotype occurred a few times. V and J are TRBV27 and TRBJ1-2; maybe TRBD1 (6 bases). The CDR3 is 15 residues long. CDR1 MNHEY and CDR2 SMNVEV come from the germline V gene (reference sequence). V was trimmed by 7 bases and J by 8 bases, leaving 23 bases between them. The CDR3 nucleotides read TGTGCCAGCACCGACACGAGGGGGGAGAAAAGAGGCTACACCTTC. Translation: CASTDTRGEKRGYTF.

This chain uses TRBV28 with TRBJ1-2; the D gene is possibly TRBD1 (5 bases). The germline gives CDR1 MDHEN, CDR2 SYDVKM. The CDR3 extends over 14 amino acids. V was cut by 10 bases and J by 7 bases, with 22 bases left in between. Here the CDR3 reads CAIRRRGRSGGYTF. CDR3 in DNA: TGTGCCATCCGACGACGGGGGAGAAGCGGTGGCTACACCTTC.

About this clonotype: A read error may be the cause here, since a much bigger clone is one base away. V gene TRBV6-5 combines with J gene TRBJ2-5; tentative D call: TRBD2 (6 bases). V lost 0 bases, J lost 11 bases, and 25 bases lay in between. CDR1 is MNHEY, CDR2 SVGAGI, per germline. The CDR3 loop spans 17 amino acids. The CDR3: CASSYSAPGLSVHEQYF. CDR3 DNA sequence: TGTGCCAGCAGTTACTCCGCCCCGGGACTGTCCGTCCATGAGCAGTACTTC.

The chain carries TRBV7-3 and TRBJ2-1; TRBD2 matches at 10 bases. Germline loops: CDR1 SGHTA, CDR2 FQGTGA. J gave up 5 bases and V 5 bases, and 9 bases lay outside the gene matches. The CDR3 spans 16 residues. As DNA, the CDR3 is TGTGCCAGCAGCCCTTTAAGCGGGGGGGCTCACAATGAGCAGTTCTTC. Protein product: CASSPLSGGAHNEQFF. Supplemented by reference TRBV7-3 and TRBJ2-1, the full variable domain reads GAGVSQTPSNKVTEKGKYVELRCDPISGHTALYWYRQSLGQGPEFLIYFQGTGAADDSGLPNDRFFAVRPEGSVSTLKIQRTERGDSAVYLCASSPLSGGAHNEQFFGPGTRLTVL.

The chain has TRBV10-3 and TRBJ2-5; TRBD1 aligns across 7 bases. The CDR3 has 17 amino acids. V dropped 10 bases and J dropped 2; count of bases not matched to a gene: 19. CDR1 is ENHRY, CDR2 SYGVKD, per germline. CDR3 DNA: TGTGCCACCCCAAGACGACAGGGAACCCGGGAACAAGAGACCCAGTACTTC. Amino acids: CATPRRQGTREQETQYF.

This CDR3 reads CASSRDRDYGEQYF. Here the CDR3 DNA reads TGTGCCAGCAGTAGGGACAGGGATTATGGTGAGCAGTACTTC. The chain is built from TRBV6-5 and TRBJ2-4; TRBD1 aligns across 9 bases. V lost 5 bases, J lost 13 bases, and 12 bases stayed unmatched. The CDR3 length is 14 residues. The germline gives CDR1 MNHEY, CDR2 SVGAGI.

The rearrangement joins TRBV7-2 to TRBJ1-2; 7 bases map to TRBD1. V gave up 0 bases and J gave up 6 bases; unmatched junction bases: 10. CDR3 size: 16 residues. From germline, CDR1 is SGHTA and CDR2 FQGNSA. This CDR3 reads CASSLAPGRGYNGYTF. CDR3 nucleotide sequence: TGTGCCAGCAGCTTAGCGCCAGGCAGGGGGTATAATGGCTACACCTTC. Based on the CDR3 plus reference TRBV7-2 and TRBJ1-2, the full variable domain is GAGVSQSPSNKVTEKGKDVELRCDPISGHTALYWYRQSLGQGLEFLIYFQGNSAPDKSGLPSDRFSAERTGGSVSTLTIQRTQQEDSAVYLCASSLAPGRGYNGYTFGSGTRLTVV.

This chain links TRBV9 with TRBJ2-3, with D perhaps matching TRBD2 (5 bases). The CDR3 extends over 14 amino acids. V was clipped by 4 bases and J by 4 bases, with 13 bases between them. CDR1 is SGDLS and CDR2 is YYNGEE in the germline V gene. The CDR3 DNA follows: TGTGCCAGCAGCATAGGACTTAGGGCAGATACGCAGTATTTT. Translation: CASSIGLRADTQYF. The full variable domain, completed using reference TRBV9 and TRBJ2-3, is DSGVTQTPKHLITATGQRVTLRCSPRSGDLSVYWYQQSLDQGLQFLIQYYNGEERAKGNILERFSAQQFPDLHSELNLSSLELGDSALYFCASSIGLRADTQYFGPGTRLTVL.

The chain is built from TRBV10-3 and TRBJ2-7; TRBD1 agrees at 8 bases. From germline, CDR1 is ENHRY and CDR2 SYGVKD. This CDR3 comprises 14 residues. V dropped 8 bases and J dropped 2; count of bases not matched to a gene: 8. DNA of the CDR3: TGTGCCATCTGGACCGGGACAGGAACCTACGAGCAGTACTTC. Translating it yields CAIWTGTGTYEQYF.

V gene TRBV4-1 combines with J gene TRBJ2-5, with 11 bases fitting TRBD1. CDR1 is MGHRA and CDR2 is YSYEKL in the germline V gene. V shed 3 bases, J shed 5 bases, and the junction held 5 bases outside the gene matches. The CDR3 is made up of 15 amino acids. CDR3 bases: TGCGCCAGCAGCCACCCAGGGACAGGGGGGGAGACCCAGTACTTC. Translated, it gives CASSHPGTGGETQYF.

The gene calls are TRBV7-9 and TRBJ2-3; maybe TRBD1 (6 bases). Germline lookup yields CDR1 SEHNR and CDR2 FQNEAQ (reference sequence). Trimming left V 2 bases short and J 6 bases short, with 15 bases between. The CDR3 length is 15 residues. CDR3 amino acids: CASSLTGIESDTQYF. In DNA form, the CDR3 reads TGTGCCAGCAGCTTAACAGGGATCGAATCGGATACGCAGTATTTT.

The chain has TRBV20-1 and TRBJ2-7, with TRBD2 identical over 10 bases. The end of the DNA is better explained by TRBJ2-1, so the J call may be wrong. From germline, CDR1 is DFQATT and CDR2 SNEGSKA (reference sequence). CDR3 size: 14 residues. The CDR3 region is CSATGTSELYEQFF. The CDR3 nucleotides read TGCAGTGCAACCGGGACTAGCGAATTGTATGAGCAGTTCTTC.